This T cell receptor (beta chain) was captured by sequencing in a study of CD8+ T cells in alopecia areata. After isolation, RNA underwent reverse transcription to generate cDNA as the sequencing template. Profiled with immunoSEQ multiplex PCR; TCRdb holds only in-frame clones, not every one. The table has about 170,000 clones, around 71% seen once. This clone has just a few counts. This CDR3 has 16 amino acids. CDR1 and CDR2 from the germline V gene are SEHNR and FQNEAQ (reference sequence). The V gene lost 2 bases and the J gene lost 4 bases, with 17 bases spanning the gap. It was from alopecia areata patients that lesional scalp punch biopsies and peripheral blood were collected.

V is TRBV7-9 and J is TRBJ2-5; D could derive from TRBD1 or TRBD2 (5 bases each). This sequence was found in a human donor with alopecia areata. This specimen consisted of CD8+ T cells sorted from blood, obtained at week 0. The CDR3 DNA follows: TGTGCCAGCAGCTTAATAGGAAACCGGGGACGAGAGACCCAGTACTTC. Encoded protein: CASSLIGNRGRETQYF. The full variable domain, with the rest looked up from reference TRBV7-9 and TRBJ2-5, is DTGVSQNPRHKITKRGQNVTFRCDPISEHNRLYWYRQTLGQGPEFLTYFQNEAQLEKSRLLSDRFSAERPKGSFSTLEIQRTEQGDSAMYLCASSLIGNRGRETQYFGPGTRLLVL.